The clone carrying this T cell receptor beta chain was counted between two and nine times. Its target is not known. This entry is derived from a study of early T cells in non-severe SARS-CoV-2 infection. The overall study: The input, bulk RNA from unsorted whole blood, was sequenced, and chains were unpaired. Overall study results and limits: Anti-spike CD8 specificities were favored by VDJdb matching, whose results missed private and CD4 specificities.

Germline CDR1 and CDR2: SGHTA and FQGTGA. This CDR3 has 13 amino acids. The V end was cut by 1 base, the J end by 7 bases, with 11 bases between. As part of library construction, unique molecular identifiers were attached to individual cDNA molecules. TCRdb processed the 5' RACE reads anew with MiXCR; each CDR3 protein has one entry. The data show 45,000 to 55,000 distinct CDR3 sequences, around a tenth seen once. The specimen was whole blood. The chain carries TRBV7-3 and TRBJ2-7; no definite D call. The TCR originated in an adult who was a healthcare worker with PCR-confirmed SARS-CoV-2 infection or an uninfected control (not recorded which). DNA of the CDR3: TGTGCCAGCAGCTTAATTGGTGACGGAGAGCAGTACTTC. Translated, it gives CASSLIGDGEQYF.